The entry below gives a single T cell receptor beta chain sequence along with its context. No antigen is known for it. This specimen comes from a study of radiation and T cells in renal cell carcinoma. Generated by immunoSEQ multiplex PCR, the TCRdb table keeps only in-frame clones and is missing some. Among about 59,000 clones listed, around 80% were seen once. Notes on the study in general: No pretreatment tumor biopsies were available for baseline clonotypes.

Time point described: baseline pretreatment blood. Sample treatment: 15 Gy SBRT to primary tumor, nephrectomy 4 weeks later. The source was blood, collected from a patient whose treatment included radiotherapy and nephrectomy. The clonotype originates from a man in his 60s with renal cell carcinoma.

DNA of the CDR3: TGTGCCTGGAGTGTACCGGGACTCGCGCAGTATTTT. Residues: CAWSVPGLAQYF. The gene calls are TRBV30 and TRBJ2-3; D is possibly TRBD2 (6 bases). Germline lookup yields CDR1 GTSNPN and CDR2 SVGIG (reference sequence). Deletions cut 0 bases from V and 10 bases from J, with 11 bases between. This CDR3 spans 12 amino acids.